This passage covers 9 T cell receptor beta chains from one sample sequenced in a study of blood T cell repertoires in COVID-19. Data came from immunoSEQ multiplex PCR; TCRdb stores just in-frame clones and leaves some out. The sample shows some 380,000 clones, 88% of them seen only once. The material sequenced was PBMCs or T cells enriched from blood (not recorded which). The receptor source for this set is a woman between 40 and 55 years old with acute COVID-19.

V gene TRBV10-3 combines with J gene TRBJ1-2; D not resolved. V shed 4 bases and J shed 1 base, with 10 bases lying between them. The CDR3 is 14 amino acids. CDR1 is ENHRY, CDR2 SYGVKD, per germline. The CDR3 sequence: CAISVPGVNYGYTF. The CDR3 bases are TGTGCCATCAGTGTTCCCGGAGTTAACTATGGCTACACCTTC.

This rearrangement joins TRBV25-1 to TRBJ1-1, with a tentative D call TRBD1 (5 bases). This CDR3 spans 13 amino acids. Germline V lookup: CDR1 MGHDK, CDR2 SYGVNS. Trimming shortened V by 8 bases and J by 1 base, and 11 bases separated the two germline ends. The CDR3 loop is CASFGTENTEAFF. The CDR3 DNA sequence: TGTGCCAGCTTCGGGACTGAGAACACTGAAGCTTTCTTT.

The CDR3 nucleotides are TGCGCCAGCAGCCAAGTGGCCGGGACTAATGAAAAACTGTTTTTT. Amino acid sequence: CASSQVAGTNEKLFF. The chain couples TRBV4-1 to TRBJ1-4; D gene ambiguous. The CDR3 consists of 15 residues. Germline V gene lookup returns CDR1 MGHRA and CDR2 YSYEKL. Trimming left V 1 base short and J 2 bases short, with 8 bases between.

The V call is TRBV7-2, the J call TRBJ2-3; 8 nucleotides match TRBD1. The germline V gene encodes CDR1 SGHTA and CDR2 FQGNSA. The CDR3 has 15 residues. V dropped 0 bases and J dropped 1; count of bases not matched to a gene: 0. The CDR3 sequence is CASSLAGQGTDTQYF. The CDR3 DNA sequence: TGTGCCAGCAGCTTAGCGGGACAGGGCACAGATACGCAGTATTTT.

The chain links TRBV7-8 to TRBJ2-2; tentative D call: TRBD1 (5 bases). This CDR3 is built from 16 residues. The V and J ends lost 2 bases and 3 bases respectively, with 13 bases between them. The V gene's germline CDR1 is SGHVS and CDR2 FQNEAQ. The CDR3 is CASSLWGKGDTGELFF. DNA of the CDR3: TGTGCCAGCAGCTTATGGGGAAAAGGGGACACCGGGGAGCTGTTTTTT.

This sequence joins TRBV2 and TRBJ1-2; possibly TRBD1 for D (5 bases). Germline CDR1 reads SNHLY; CDR2 reads FYNNEI. Trimming pared 8 bases from V and 2 bases from J, leaving 9 bases between. The CDR3 consists of 12 residues. The CDR3 DNA follows: TGTGCCAGCTCGACAGAGAACTATGGCTACACCTTC. This sequence encodes CASSTENYGYTF.

CDR3 region: CASSLDGQGIKSTYGYTF. For the CDR3, the DNA is TGTGCCAGCAGCTTAGACGGACAGGGAATTAAGTCTACCTATGGCTACACCTTC. The gene calls are TRBV7-9 and TRBJ1-2, with 8 nucleotides matching TRBD1. Germline assignment: CDR1 SEHNR and CDR2 FQNEAQ (reference sequence). The ends lost 1 base at V and 4 bases at J; junction bases unmatched: 14. CDR3 length: 18 amino acids.

The V and J genes are TRBV30 and TRBJ2-1; D might be TRBD1 (6 bases). The CDR3 covers 14 residues. V was cut by 1 base and J by 2 bases, with 9 bases left in between. The germline V gene has CDR1 GTSNPN and CDR2 SVGIG (reference sequence). CDR3 sequence: CAWSAAGAYNEQFF. CDR3 DNA: TGTGCCTGGAGTGCTGCAGGGGCCTACAATGAGCAGTTCTTC. The full variable domain, with the rest looked up from reference TRBV30 and TRBJ2-1, is SQTIHQWPATLVQPVGSPLSLECTVEGTSNPNLYWYRQAAGRGLQLLFYSVGIGQISSEVPQNLSASRPQDRQFILSSKKLLLSDSGFYLCAWSAAGAYNEQFFGPGTRLTVL.

The V gene is TRBV28, the J gene TRBJ1-1; 7 nucleotides agree with TRBD1. The J segment lost 1 base and the V segment lost 4 bases, leaving 6 bases of the junction unmatched. Looked up from germline, CDR1 is MDHEN and CDR2 is SYDVKM. This CDR3 spans 15 amino acids. The CDR3 nucleotides read TGTGCCAGCAGTTCGTGGGACAGATCGAACACTGAAGCTTTCTTT. This sequence encodes CASSSWDRSNTEAFF.